This T cell receptor (beta chain) was obtained from a study of shared clonotypes between healthy human individuals. Profiling relied on immunoSEQ multiplex PCR, and the TCRdb table lists in-frame clones only, not all of them. The sample has around 550,000 clones, about 96% seen once. This receptor was taken from a woman aged 25 to 45 in good health. What was sequenced was naive CD4+ T cells sorted from blood. Specified subset: CD45RA+ positively selected.

CDR3 sequence: CASSQLAGDYNEQFF. The CDR3 nucleotides read TGTGCCAGCAGCCAACTAGCGGGAGACTACAATGAGCAGTTCTTC. The rearrangement joins TRBV7-3 to TRBJ2-1; 11 nucleotides line up with TRBD2. Per the germline V gene, CDR1 is SGHTA and CDR2 is FQGTGA. The CDR3 runs to 15 residues. V lost 5 bases to trimming and J lost 3 bases; unmatched junction nucleotides: 3.